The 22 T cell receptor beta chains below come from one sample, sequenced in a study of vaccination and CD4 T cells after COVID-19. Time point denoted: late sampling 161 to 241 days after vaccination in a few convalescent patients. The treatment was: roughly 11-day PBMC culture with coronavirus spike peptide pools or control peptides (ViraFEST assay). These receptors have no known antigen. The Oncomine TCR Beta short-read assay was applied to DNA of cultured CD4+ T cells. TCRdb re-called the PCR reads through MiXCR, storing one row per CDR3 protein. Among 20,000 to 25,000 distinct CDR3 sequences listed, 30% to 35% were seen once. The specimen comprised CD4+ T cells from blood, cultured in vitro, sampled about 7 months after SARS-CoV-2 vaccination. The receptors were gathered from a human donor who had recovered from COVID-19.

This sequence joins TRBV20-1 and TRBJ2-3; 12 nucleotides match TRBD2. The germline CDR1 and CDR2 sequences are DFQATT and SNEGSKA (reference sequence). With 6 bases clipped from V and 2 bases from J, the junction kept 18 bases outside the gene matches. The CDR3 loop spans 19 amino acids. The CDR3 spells CSAGGASGGADHNTDTQYF. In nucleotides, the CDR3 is TGCAGTGCCGGTGGGGCTAGCGGGGGGGCCGATCACAACACAGATACGCAGTATTTT.

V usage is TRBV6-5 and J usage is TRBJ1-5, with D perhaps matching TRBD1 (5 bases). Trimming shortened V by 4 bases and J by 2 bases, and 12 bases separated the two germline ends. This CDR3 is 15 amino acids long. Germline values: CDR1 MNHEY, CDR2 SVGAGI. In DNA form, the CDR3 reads TGTGCCAGCAGTTTCAGGGCGCCGGGCAATCAGCCCCAGCATTTT. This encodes CASSFRAPGNQPQHF.

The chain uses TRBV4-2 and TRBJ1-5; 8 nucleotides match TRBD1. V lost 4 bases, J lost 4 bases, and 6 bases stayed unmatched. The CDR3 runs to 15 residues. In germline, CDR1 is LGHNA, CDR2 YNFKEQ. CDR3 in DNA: TGTGCCAGCAGCCCGACAGGGGCGTCAAATCAGCCCCAGCATTTT. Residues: CASSPTGASNQPQHF.

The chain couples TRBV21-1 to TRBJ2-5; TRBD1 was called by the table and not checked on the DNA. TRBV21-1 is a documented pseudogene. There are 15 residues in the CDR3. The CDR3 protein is CASSKDLPRGETQYF. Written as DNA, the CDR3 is TGTGCCAGCAGCAAAGATCTTCCCAGGGGGGAGACCCAGTACTTC.

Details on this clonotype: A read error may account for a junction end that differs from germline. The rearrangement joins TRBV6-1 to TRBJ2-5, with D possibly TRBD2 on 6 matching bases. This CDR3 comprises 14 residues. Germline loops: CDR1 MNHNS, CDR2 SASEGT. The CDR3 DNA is TGTGCCAGCAGGGAACACGACAGTCGGGAGACTCAGTACTTC. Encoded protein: CASREHDSRETQYF.

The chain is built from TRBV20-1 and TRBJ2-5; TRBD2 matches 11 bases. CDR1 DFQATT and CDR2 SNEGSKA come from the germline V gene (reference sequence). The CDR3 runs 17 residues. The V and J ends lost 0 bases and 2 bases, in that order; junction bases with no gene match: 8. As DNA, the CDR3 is TGCAGTGCTAGAGACAGGAGACTAGCGGGGATACAAGAGACCCAGTACTTC. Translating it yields CSARDRRLAGIQETQYF.

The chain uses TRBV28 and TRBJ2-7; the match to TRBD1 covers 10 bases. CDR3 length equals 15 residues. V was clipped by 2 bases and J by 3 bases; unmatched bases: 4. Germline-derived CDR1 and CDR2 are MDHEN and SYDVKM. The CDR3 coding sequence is TGTGCCAGCAGTTTACATGGGACAGGGGACTACGAGCAGTACTTC. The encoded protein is CASSLHGTGDYEQYF. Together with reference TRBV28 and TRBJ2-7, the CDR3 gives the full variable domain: DVKVTQSSRYLVKRTGEKVFLECVQDMDHENMFWYRQDPGLGLRLIYFSYDVKMKEKGDIPEGYSVSREKKERFSLILESASTNQTSMYLCASSLHGTGDYEQYFGPGTRLTVT.

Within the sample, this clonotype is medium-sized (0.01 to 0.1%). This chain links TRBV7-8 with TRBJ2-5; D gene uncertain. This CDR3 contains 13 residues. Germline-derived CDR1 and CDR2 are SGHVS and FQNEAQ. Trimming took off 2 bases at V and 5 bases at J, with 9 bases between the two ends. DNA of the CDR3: TGTGCCAGCAGCTTACTCGCCTGGGAGACCCAGTACTTC. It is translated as CASSLLAWETQYF.

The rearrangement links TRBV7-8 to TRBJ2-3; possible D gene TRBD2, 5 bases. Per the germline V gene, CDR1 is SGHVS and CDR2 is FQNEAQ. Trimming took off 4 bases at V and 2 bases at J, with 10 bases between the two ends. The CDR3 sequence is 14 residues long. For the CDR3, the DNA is TGTGCCAGCAGCTCAGAGCGGTACACAGATACGCAGTATTTT. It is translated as CASSSERYTDTQYF.

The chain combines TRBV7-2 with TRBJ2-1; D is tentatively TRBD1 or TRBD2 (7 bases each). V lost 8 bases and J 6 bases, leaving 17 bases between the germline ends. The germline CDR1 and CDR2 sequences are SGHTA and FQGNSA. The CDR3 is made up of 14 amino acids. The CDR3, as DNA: TGTGCCAGCTCCAGGGGGGGGACTGTCAATGAGCAGTTCTTC. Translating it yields CASSRGGTVNEQFF.

The CDR3: CSARVWGAGELFF. In DNA, the CDR3 is TGCAGTGCTAGGGTCTGGGGCGCCGGGGAGCTGTTTTTT. This rearrangement joins TRBV20-1 to TRBJ2-2; TRBD1 might be the D (5 bases). The germline gives CDR1 DFQATT, CDR2 SNEGSKA (reference sequence). Deletions cut 3 bases from V and 6 bases from J, with 11 bases between. This CDR3 region has 13 residues.

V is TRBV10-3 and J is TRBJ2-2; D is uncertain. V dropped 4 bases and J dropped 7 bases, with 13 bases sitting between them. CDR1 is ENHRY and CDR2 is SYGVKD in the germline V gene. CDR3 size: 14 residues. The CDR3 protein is CAISGGGIGGELFF. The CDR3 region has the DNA TGTGCCATCAGTGGCGGTGGGATTGGCGGGGAGCTGTTTTTT.

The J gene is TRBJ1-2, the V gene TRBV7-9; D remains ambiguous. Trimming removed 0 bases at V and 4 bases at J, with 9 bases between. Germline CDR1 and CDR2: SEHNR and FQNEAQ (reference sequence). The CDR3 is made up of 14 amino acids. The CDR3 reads CASSLASRTYGYTF. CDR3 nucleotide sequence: TGTGCCAGCAGCTTAGCTTCCAGGACCTATGGCTACACCTTC.

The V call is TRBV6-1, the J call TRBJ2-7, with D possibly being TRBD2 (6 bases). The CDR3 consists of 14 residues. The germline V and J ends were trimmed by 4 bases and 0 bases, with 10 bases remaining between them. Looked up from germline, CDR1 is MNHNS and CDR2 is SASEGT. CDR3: CASSGRDFSYEQYF. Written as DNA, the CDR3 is TGTGCCAGCAGTGGCCGGGACTTCTCCTACGAGCAGTACTTC.

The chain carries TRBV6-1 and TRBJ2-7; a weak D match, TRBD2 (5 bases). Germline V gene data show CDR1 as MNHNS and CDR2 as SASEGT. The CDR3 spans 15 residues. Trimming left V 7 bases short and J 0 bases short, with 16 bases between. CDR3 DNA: TGTGCCAGCACCAGAAGCGTCCGGGGCTCCTACGAGCAGTACTTC. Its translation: CASTRSVRGSYEQYF.

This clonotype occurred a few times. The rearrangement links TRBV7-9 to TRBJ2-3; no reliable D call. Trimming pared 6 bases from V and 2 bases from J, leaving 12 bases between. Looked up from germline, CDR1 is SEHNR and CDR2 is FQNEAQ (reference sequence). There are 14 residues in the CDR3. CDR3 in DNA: TGTGCCAGCAGTTTTGCCCGTGTCACAGATACGCAGTATTTT. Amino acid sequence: CASSFARVTDTQYF.

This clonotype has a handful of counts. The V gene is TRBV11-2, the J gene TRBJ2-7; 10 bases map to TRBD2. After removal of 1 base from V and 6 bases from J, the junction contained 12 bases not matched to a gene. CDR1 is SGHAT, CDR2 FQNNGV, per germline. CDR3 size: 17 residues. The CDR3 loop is CASSLVRGLAGESEQYF. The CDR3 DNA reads TGTGCCAGCAGCTTAGTCCGGGGGCTAGCGGGAGAGAGCGAGCAGTACTTC. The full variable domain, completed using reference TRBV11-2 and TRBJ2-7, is EAGVAQSPRYKIIEKRQSVAFWCNPISGHATLYWYQQILGQGPKLLIQFQNNGVVDDSQLPKDRFSAERLKGVDSTLKIQPAKLEDSAVYLCASSLVRGLAGESEQYFGPGTRLTVT.

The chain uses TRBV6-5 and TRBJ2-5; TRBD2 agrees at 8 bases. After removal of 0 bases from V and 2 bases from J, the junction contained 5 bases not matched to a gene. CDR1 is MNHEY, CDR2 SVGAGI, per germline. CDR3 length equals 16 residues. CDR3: CASSYSLRGEQETQYF. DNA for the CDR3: TGTGCCAGCAGTTACTCACTGCGGGGGGAACAAGAGACCCAGTACTTC.

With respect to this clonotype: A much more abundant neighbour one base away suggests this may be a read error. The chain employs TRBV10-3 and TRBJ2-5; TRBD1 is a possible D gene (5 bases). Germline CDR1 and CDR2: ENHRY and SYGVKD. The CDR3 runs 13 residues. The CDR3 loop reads CAILRQPQETQCF. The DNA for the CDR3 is TGTGCCATCCTGAGACAGCCCCAAGAGACCCAGTGCTTC.

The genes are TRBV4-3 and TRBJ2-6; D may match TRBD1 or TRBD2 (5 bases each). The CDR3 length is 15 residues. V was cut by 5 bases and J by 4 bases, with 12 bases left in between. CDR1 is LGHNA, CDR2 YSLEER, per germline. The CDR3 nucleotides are TGCGCCAGCAGCAATGGGGGATCAGGGGCCAACGTCCTGACTTTC. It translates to CASSNGGSGANVLTF.

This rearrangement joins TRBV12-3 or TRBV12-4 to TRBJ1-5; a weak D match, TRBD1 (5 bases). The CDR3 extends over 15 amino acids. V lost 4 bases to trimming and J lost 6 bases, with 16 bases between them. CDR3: CASSWDSYGGQPQHF. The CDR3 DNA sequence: TGTGCCAGCAGTTGGGACTCGTACGGCGGTCAGCCCCAGCATTTT.

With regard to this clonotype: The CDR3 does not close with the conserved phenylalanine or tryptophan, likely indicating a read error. The CDR3 sequence: CASSQSGQYEQYL. The DNA of the CDR3 is TGTGCCAGCTCACAGTCGGGACAGTACGAGCAGTACCTC. The V call is TRBV18, the J call TRBJ2-7; TRBD1 aligns across 7 bases. Germline values: CDR1 KGHSH, CDR2 LQKENI. J lost 4 bases, V lost 4 bases, and 4 bases had no gene match. This CDR3 spans 13 amino acids.